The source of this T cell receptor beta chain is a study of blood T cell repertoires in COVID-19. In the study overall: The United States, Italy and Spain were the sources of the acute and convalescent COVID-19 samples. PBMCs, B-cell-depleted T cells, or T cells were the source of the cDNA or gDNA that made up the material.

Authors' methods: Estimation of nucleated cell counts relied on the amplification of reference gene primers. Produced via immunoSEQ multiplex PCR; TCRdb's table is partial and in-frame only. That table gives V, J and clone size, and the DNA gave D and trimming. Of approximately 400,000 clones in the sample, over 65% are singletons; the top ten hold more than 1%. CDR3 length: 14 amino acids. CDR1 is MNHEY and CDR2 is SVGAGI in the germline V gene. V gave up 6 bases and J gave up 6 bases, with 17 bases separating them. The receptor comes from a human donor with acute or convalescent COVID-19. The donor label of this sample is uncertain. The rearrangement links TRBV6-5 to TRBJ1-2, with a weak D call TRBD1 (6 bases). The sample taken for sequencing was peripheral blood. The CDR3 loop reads CASRNLHRVDGYTF. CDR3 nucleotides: TGTGCCAGCAGAAACCTCCACAGGGTTGATGGCTACACCTTC.